This TCR beta chain is drawn from a study of blood T cell repertoires in COVID-19. Germline CDR1 reads SEHNR; CDR2 reads FQNEAQ (reference sequence). V lost 4 bases to trimming and J lost 8 bases, with 17 bases between them. The CDR3 is made up of 15 amino acids. Patients of the Seattle cohort, enrolled during active infection, were followed longitudinally. Assay used: immunoSEQ multiplex PCR; TCRdb lists only in-frame clones, some missing. The table shows about 150,000 clones, with about 80% occurring only once. V and J are TRBV7-9 and TRBJ1-4; tentatively, D is TRBD1 (5 bases). The clonotype originates from an older woman with COVID-19, enrolled during active disease. Input material: peripheral blood. CDR3 sequence reads: CASSSGGGIEEKLFF. DNA for the CDR3: TGTGCCAGCAGCTCCGGCGGGGGGATAGAAGAAAAACTGTTTTTT.